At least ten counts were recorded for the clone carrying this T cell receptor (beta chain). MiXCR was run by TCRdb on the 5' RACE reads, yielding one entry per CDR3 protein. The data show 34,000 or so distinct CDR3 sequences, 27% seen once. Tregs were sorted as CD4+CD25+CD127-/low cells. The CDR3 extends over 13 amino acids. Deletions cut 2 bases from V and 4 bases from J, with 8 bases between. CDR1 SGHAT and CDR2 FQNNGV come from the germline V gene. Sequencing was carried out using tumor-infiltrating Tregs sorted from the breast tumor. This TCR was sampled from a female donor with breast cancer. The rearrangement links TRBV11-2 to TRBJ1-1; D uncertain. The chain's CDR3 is CASSLLSTTEAFF. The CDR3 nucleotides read TGTGCCAGCAGCTTACTGTCAACCACTGAAGCTTTCTTT. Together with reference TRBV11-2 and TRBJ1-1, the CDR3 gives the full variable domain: EAGVAQSPRYKIIEKRQSVAFWCNPISGHATLYWYQQILGQGPKLLIQFQNNGVVDDSQLPKDRFSAERLKGVDSTLKIQPAKLEDSAVYLCASSLLSTTEAFFGQGTRLTVV.